The subject of this entry is one T cell receptor beta chain. What it binds is unknown. A much larger clone differs from this one at a single base, so this may be a read error. A read error is likely, as this CDR3 ends without the conserved phenylalanine or tryptophan. What was amplified from RNA transcripts were TCR beta CDR3 regions. The HTBI primer set was used in a first-round RT-PCR of the TCR CDR3. TCRdb called the multiplex PCR reads again in MiXCR, with one record for every CDR3 protein. The top ten hold roughly 16% of the sample, which has roughly 660,000 distinct CDR3 sequences, approximately 15% seen once. This sample was taken from a study of T cells in Graves' hyperthyroidism and ophthalmopathy. Study-wide points: Most thyroid-expanded clonotypes above 0.001 were also found in blood.

The CDR3 is made up of 15 amino acids. Germline lookup yields CDR1 SNHLY and CDR2 FYNNEI. V dropped 2 bases and J dropped 0 bases, with 11 bases sitting between them. This clonotype was sampled from a man in his forties or fifties with Graves' hyperthyroidism. Material for sequencing was blood. The chain combines TRBV2 with TRBJ2-7, with D possibly TRBD2 on 7 matching bases. CDR3: CASSELGGPSYEQYS. The CDR3 DNA reads TGTGCCAGCAGTGAATTGGGGGGGCCCTCCTACGAGCAGTACTCC.